One and the same sample provided the 5 T cell receptor beta chains below, sequenced in a study of blood T cell repertoires in COVID-19. Here immunoSEQ multiplex PCR was the method, and the copy in TCRdb shows in-frame clones only, minus some. Of roughly 230,000 clones listed, about 80% are singletons. Sequencing used PBMCs or T cells enriched from blood (not recorded which). These receptors were taken from a man in his fifties who had recovered from COVID-19.

This clone was picked up a small number of times. The chain employs TRBV6-4 and TRBJ2-1; D unclear. Trimming cost V 6 bases and J 5 bases, with 11 bases left between them. The CDR3 length is 13 residues. The germline V gene has CDR1 MRHNA and CDR2 SNTAGT. As DNA, the CDR3 is TGTGCCAGCAGACTGACGGCGGACAATGAGCAGTTCTTC. It encodes CASRLTADNEQFF.

The chain employs TRBV27 and TRBJ2-7; 12 bases are a match to TRBD2. Germline V gene data show CDR1 as MNHEY and CDR2 as SMNVEV (reference sequence). The length of the CDR3 is 17 residues. The J segment lost 2 bases and the V segment lost 4 bases, leaving 9 bases of the junction unmatched. This chain's CDR3 is CASSSMTSGGTPYEQYF. CDR3 DNA sequence: TGTGCCAGCAGTTCGATGACTAGCGGGGGAACTCCCTACGAGCAGTACTTC.

In this sample, this clone turned up a few times. V and J are TRBV2 and TRBJ1-1, with D unclear. Trimming shortened V by 4 bases and J by 1 base, and 4 bases separated the two germline ends. Germline V gene data show CDR1 as SNHLY and CDR2 as FYNNEI. This CDR3 has 12 residues. The CDR3 nucleotides read TGTGCCAGCAGTGTCGGGAACACTGAAGCTTTCTTT. The encoded protein is CASSVGNTEAFF.

The chain joins TRBV5-6 to TRBJ1-5; perhaps TRBD1 as D (5 bases). The CDR3 covers 13 residues. CDR1 and CDR2 (germline): SGHDT, YYEEEE. V was cut by 4 bases and J by 7 bases, with 12 bases left in between. The CDR3 nucleotides are TGTGCCAGCAGCCCCGGGGGGATCCAGCCCCAGCATTTT. This translates into CASSPGGIQPQHF.

In nucleotides, the CDR3 is TGCGCCAGCAGCGCGGGCTGGACTGAAGCTTTCTTT. Protein: CASSAGWTEAFF. This chain connects TRBV5-1 to TRBJ1-1; no clear D gene. Per the germline V gene, CDR1 is SGHRS and CDR2 is YFSETQ. The CDR3 loop spans 12 amino acids. V gave up 4 bases and J gave up 5 bases, with 9 bases separating them.